The present TCR beta chain was sequenced within a study of T cell repertoires in cytomegalovirus infection. Each CDR3 protein gets one entry after TCRdb re-called the reads with MiXCR. Here the sample spans 110,000 to 150,000 distinct CDR3 sequences, about 31% being singletons. Turning to this clonotype: The target antigen is unknown.

The origin of this receptor is a human donor in good health (CMV status not recorded). Some clones in this sample may be carry-over from other donors' samples. The starting material was CD8+ T cells from cultured PBMCs, obtained from culture after CMV antigen stimulation.

Here the CDR3 reads CASSTRDRGSQETQYF. As DNA, the CDR3 is TGTGCCAGCAGTACGAGGGACAGGGGGTCCCAAGAGACCCAGTACTTC. This sequence joins TRBV6-2 or TRBV6-3 and TRBJ2-5, with 11 nucleotides matching TRBD1. This CDR3 has 16 amino acids. Germline lookup yields CDR1 MNHEY and CDR2 SVGEGT. The J segment lost 1 base and the V segment lost 5 bases, leaving 6 bases of the junction unmatched.